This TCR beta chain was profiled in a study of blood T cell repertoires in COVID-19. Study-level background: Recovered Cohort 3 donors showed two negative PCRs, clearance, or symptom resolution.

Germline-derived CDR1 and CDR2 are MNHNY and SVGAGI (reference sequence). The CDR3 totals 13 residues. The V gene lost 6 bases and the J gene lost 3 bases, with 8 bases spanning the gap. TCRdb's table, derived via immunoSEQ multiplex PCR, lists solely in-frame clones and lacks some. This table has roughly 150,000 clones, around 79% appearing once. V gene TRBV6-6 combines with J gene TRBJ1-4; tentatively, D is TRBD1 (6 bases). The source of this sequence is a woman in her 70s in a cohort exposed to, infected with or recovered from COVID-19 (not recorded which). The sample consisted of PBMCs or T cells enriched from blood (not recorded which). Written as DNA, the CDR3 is TGTGCCAGCAGCCAGGGGTCTAATGAAAAACTGTTTTTT. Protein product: CASSQGSNEKLFF.